A selection of T cell receptor beta chains follows, all from one sample in a study of OX40 agonist ivuxolimab in advanced cancers. Measured with immunoSEQ multiplex PCR; TCRdb has only the in-frame clones, and not every one. The sample lists 95,000 or so clones, about 85% occurring once. This specimen was CD4+ or CD8+ T cells sorted from blood, taken in a trial of the OX40 agonist ivuxolimab. These receptors were taken from an adult with an advanced solid tumor such as melanoma, head and neck, liver or kidney cancer. The CDR3 runs from the conserved cysteine through the conserved F or W. Fields, in order: V gene, J gene, CDR3 protein.

TRBV5-1	TRBJ2-5	CASSLEGQETQYF
TRBV28	TRBJ2-7	CASSLSQTYEQYF
TRBV11-3	TRBJ2-7	CASSLGQTYEQYF
TRBV14	TRBJ2-1	CASSQERRGQVSYNEQFF
TRBV5-6	TRBJ2-7	CASRPIRDSYEQYF
TRBV19	TRBJ1-4	CASTAQGDEKLFF
TRBV2	TRBJ1-2	CASRLTGAYGYTF
TRBV28	TRBJ1-6	CASSLTVISYNSPLHF
TRBV5-1	-	CASSSDSHYYEQYF
TRBV19	TRBJ2-7	CASSTGTYEQYF
TRBV28	TRBJ1-2	CASSLQGLVRNYGYTF
TRBV27	TRBJ2-3	CASSPYPNLAGVYGTDTQYF
TRBV15	TRBJ2-7	CATSARGEVYEQYF
TRBV10-3	TRBJ2-7	CAISEQAQGVDEQYF
TRBV5-6	-	CASSLGRYEQYF
TRBV6-6	TRBJ2-2	CASSYSGLNTGELFF
TRBV5-5	TRBJ2-1	CASSASVLSSYNEQFF
TRBV30	TRBJ1-4	CAWSAYTSEKLFF
TRBV2	TRBJ1-5	CASSGTPQGPQHF